The clone carrying this TCR beta chain was recorded many times. Its specificity is unknown. The CDR3 loop spans 16 amino acids. Trimming removed 4 bases from V and 0 bases from J, with 17 bases in between. Germline V gives CDR1 DFQATT, CDR2 SNEGSKA (reference sequence). The sample originates from a study of T cells in Graves' hyperthyroidism and ophthalmopathy. As for the study in general: Specimen type is peripheral blood, collected at initial diagnosis prior to any treatment. Whole-study findings and limits: The blood repertoire included most of the expanded thyroid clonotypes above 0.001.

RNA transcripts provided the source from which TCR beta CDR3 regions were amplified. Using the HTBI primer set, a first-round RT-PCR was run on the TCR CDR3. TCRdb redid the calling of the multiplex PCR reads with MiXCR, one entry per CDR3 protein. The sample has fewer than 700,000 distinct CDR3 sequences; more than 15% are singletons. V gene TRBV20-1 combines with J gene TRBJ2-3, with a possible D match to TRBD1 (6 bases). The sequencing input was blood. This clonotype originated in a woman between 18 and 30 years old with Graves' ophthalmopathy. The chain's CDR3 is CSAITYDRSSTDTQYF. CDR3 DNA sequence: TGCAGTGCTATAACCTACGACAGGTCTAGCACAGATACGCAGTATTTT.